The 22 T cell receptor beta chains listed next were all sequenced from one sample in a study of shared clonotypes between healthy human individuals. Generated by immunoSEQ multiplex PCR, the TCRdb table keeps only in-frame clones and is missing some. The data contain a few million clones, more than 85% of them singletons. The source material was naive CD4+ T cells from PBMCs. Subset of the sample: CD45RA+ positively selected. All receptors derive from a man between 18 and 35 years old in good health. Some clones in this sample may be carry-over from other donors' samples.

To note about this clone: The same CDR3 can be traced to other DNA sequences in this sample. This sequence joins TRBV2 and TRBJ2-1; 13 nucleotides line up with TRBD2. Trimming at V came to 8 bases and at J to 6 bases, leaving 4 bases not matched to a gene. Per germline, CDR1 SNHLY and CDR2 FYNNEI. The CDR3 sequence is 14 residues long. The CDR3 DNA follows: TGTGCCAGCCGGGGACTAGCGGGATTCAATGAGCAGTTCTTC. This gives the protein CASRGLAGFNEQFF.

This sequence joins TRBV11-3 and TRBJ2-1, with 11 bases lining up with TRBD2. This CDR3 is 15 amino acids long. With V trimmed by 7 bases and J by 5 bases, 7 bases remained unmatched. Germline V lookup: CDR1 SGHNT, CDR2 YENEEA. For the CDR3, the DNA is TGTGCCAGCAACTCGGGGACTAGCGGCGACAATGAGCAGTTCTTC. Protein: CASNSGTSGDNEQFF.

Concerning this clone: The same CDR3 also results from other DNA sequences found in this sample. J is TRBJ2-3 and V is TRBV28, with 7 bases lining up with TRBD1. V shed 6 bases and J 3 bases; nucleotides not matched to a gene: 6. From germline, CDR1 is MDHEN and CDR2 SYDVKM. This CDR3 is built from 14 residues. CDR3 region: CASSPSGGTDTQYF. Written as DNA, the CDR3 is TGTGCCAGCAGCCCCTCAGGGGGAACAGATACGCAGTATTTT.

The chain couples TRBV2 to TRBJ2-5; D gene ambiguous. V lost 3 bases and J lost 2, with 10 bases in between. There are 14 residues in the CDR3. Germline assignment: CDR1 SNHLY and CDR2 FYNNEI. CDR3 nucleotides: TGTGCCAGCAGTGAGACGGCAGGTCAAGAGACCCAGTACTTC. Translating it yields CASSETAGQETQYF.

The table lists this clone with a count of one. The J gene is TRBJ2-1, the V gene TRBV7-3, with a weak D call TRBD2 (6 bases). Germline V gene data show CDR1 as SGHTA and CDR2 as FQGTGA. V lost 0 bases and J 6 bases, leaving 18 bases between the germline ends. The CDR3 sequence is 17 residues long. CDR3 sequence reads: CASSLTGGTSFGNEQFF. The CDR3 coding sequence is TGTGCCAGCAGCTTAACAGGTGGAACTAGCTTTGGCAATGAGCAGTTCTTC.

The chain is built from TRBV15 and TRBJ2-7; D tentatively fits TRBD1 or TRBD2 (5 bases each). V shed 0 bases and J shed 3 bases, with 9 bases lying between them. The CDR3 covers 14 residues. Germline V gene lookup returns CDR1 LNHNV and CDR2 YYDKDF (reference sequence). The CDR3 sequence is CATSRDGTFYEQYF. In DNA form, the CDR3 reads TGTGCCACCAGCAGAGATGGGACCTTCTACGAGCAGTACTTC.

About this clone itself: At one boundary the junction diverges from the germline segment, which might be a read error. J is TRBJ2-3 and V is TRBV7-2; possibly TRBD2 for D (7 bases). This CDR3 contains 16 residues. CDR1 is SGHTA, CDR2 FQGNSA, per germline. The CDR3 DNA reads as TGTGCCAGCAGCCTAGCGGTAGGGGGGAGGGCCTCCACGCAGTATTTT. Translated: CASSLAVGGRASTQYF.

V usage is TRBV9 and J usage is TRBJ2-2; 7 nucleotides agree with TRBD1. The CDR3 runs 17 residues. Germline lookup yields CDR1 SGDLS and CDR2 YYNGEE. The V gene end was trimmed by 3 bases and the J gene end by 6 bases; junction bases not matched to a gene: 14. The CDR3 region is CASSESQGEKGPGELFF. The CDR3 nucleotides are TGTGCCAGCAGCGAGAGCCAGGGGGAGAAAGGCCCCGGGGAGCTGTTTTTT.

The J gene is TRBJ2-5, the V gene TRBV5-1, with D perhaps matching TRBD2 (6 bases). V lost 5 bases to trimming and J lost 2 bases, with 16 bases between them. The CDR3 runs 15 residues. Germline assignment: CDR1 SGHRS and CDR2 YFSETQ. CDR3 amino acids: CASRRSVAEQETQYF. DNA for the CDR3: TGCGCCAGCAGAAGGTCGGTAGCGGAACAAGAGACCCAGTACTTC.

The rearrangement links TRBV10-3 to TRBJ2-2; the D call may be TRBD1 or TRBD2 (5 bases each). The CDR3 consists of 15 residues. Germline-derived CDR1 and CDR2 are ENHRY and SYGVKD. V dropped 4 bases and J dropped 3 bases, with 12 bases sitting between them. Here the CDR3 DNA reads TGTGCCATCAGTGGGTTCCAGGGAGACACCGGGGAGCTGTTTTTT. Its protein product is CAISGFQGDTGELFF.

As DNA, the CDR3 is TGTGCCAGCAGTACCAGTAGGGGTGAAGCTTTCTTT. Residues: CASSTSRGEAFF. The chain recombines TRBV11-3 with TRBJ1-1; TRBD1 might be the D (5 bases). Trimming cost V 6 bases and J 7 bases, with 12 bases left between them. CDR1 SGHNT and CDR2 YENEEA come from the germline V gene. This CDR3 has 12 amino acids. Filled out from reference TRBV11-3 and TRBJ1-1, the complete variable domain reads EAGVVQSPRYKIIEKKQPVAFWCNPISGHNTLYWYLQNLGQGPELLIRYENEEAVDDSQLPKDRFSAERLKGVDSTLKIQPAELGDSAVYLCASSTSRGEAFFGQGTRLTVV.

V gene TRBV15 combines with J gene TRBJ2-2; no definite D call. V was cut by 1 base and J by 8 bases, with 14 bases left in between. CDR1 LNHNV and CDR2 YYDKDF come from the germline V gene (reference sequence). CDR3 size: 15 residues. The CDR3: CATSRGARLEGELFF. The DNA for the CDR3 is TGTGCCACCAGCAGAGGGGCGAGGTTAGAGGGGGAGCTGTTTTTT.

This chain links TRBV28 with TRBJ1-2; D unclear. From germline, CDR1 is MDHEN and CDR2 SYDVKM. The CDR3 runs 12 residues. The V end was cut by 7 bases, the J end by 5 bases, with 11 bases between. The CDR3 spells CASNYGTYGYTF. As DNA, the CDR3 is TGTGCCAGCAACTACGGAACTTATGGCTACACCTTC.

The chain employs TRBV5-1 and TRBJ2-7; D not resolved. The germline gives CDR1 SGHRS, CDR2 YFSETQ. V was trimmed by 1 base and J by 7 bases, leaving 21 bases between them. CDR3 length: 16 amino acids. DNA of the CDR3: TGCGCCAGCAGCTTGTTAACCGGCCTCTATTCTGGTGAGCAGTACTTC. Amino acid sequence: CASSLLTGLYSGEQYF.

The chain combines TRBV10-3 with TRBJ1-1, with a tentative D call TRBD1 (5 bases). V was pared by 2 bases and J by 1 base, with 14 bases between. Germline V gene sequence: CDR1 ENHRY, CDR2 SYGVKD. CDR3 size: 16 residues. CDR3 DNA sequence: TGTGCCATCAGTGAGCCTCGGGGCAGGCCGAACACTGAAGCTTTCTTT. It yields the protein CAISEPRGRPNTEAFF.

This clone was observed a single time. The chain has TRBV5-1 and TRBJ2-2, with 10 bases fitting TRBD2. The V gene's germline CDR1 is SGHRS and CDR2 YFSETQ. This CDR3 comprises 16 residues. J was trimmed by 7 bases and V by 0 bases; bases with no gene match: 6. CDR3 loop: CASSLVLAGAGGELFF. In nucleotides, the CDR3 is TGCGCCAGCAGCTTGGTCCTAGCGGGAGCCGGCGGGGAGCTGTTTTTT.

The rearrangement joins TRBV27 to TRBJ2-2; 11 bases map to TRBD2. V lost 7 bases, J lost 7 bases, and 20 bases stayed unmatched. From germline, CDR1 is MNHEY and CDR2 SMNVEV (reference sequence). This CDR3 has 19 residues. The CDR3 bases are TGTGCCAGCACGCCTCGGGGTAGCGGGAGGGTAGATCGGGTCGGGGAGCTGTTTTTT. It specifies CASTPRGSGRVDRVGELFF.

The rearrangement links TRBV11-3 to TRBJ2-3; no firm D call. This CDR3 spans 16 amino acids. V was clipped by 5 bases and J by 2 bases, with 17 bases between them. Germline lookup yields CDR1 SGHNT and CDR2 YENEEA. The CDR3 loop is CASSPGRRQNTDTQYF. In DNA form, the CDR3 reads TGTGCCAGCAGCCCAGGTAGGCGGCAGAACACAGATACGCAGTATTTT. The full variable domain, its missing parts supplied by reference TRBV11-3 and TRBJ2-3, is EAGVVQSPRYKIIEKKQPVAFWCNPISGHNTLYWYLQNLGQGPELLIRYENEEAVDDSQLPKDRFSAERLKGVDSTLKIQPAELGDSAVYLCASSPGRRQNTDTQYFGPGTRLTVL.

Only a few counts were recorded for this clone. The same CDR3 arises from other DNA sequences in this sample as well. The genes are TRBV5-4 and TRBJ1-2; 8 nucleotides line up with TRBD1. V was clipped by 1 base and J by 8 bases; unmatched bases: 4. This CDR3 has 13 residues. Germline-derived CDR1 and CDR2 are SGHNT and YYREEE (reference sequence). The CDR3 region has the DNA TGTGCCAGCAGCTTGCAGGGGGCTGAAGGCTACACCTTC. The encoded protein is CASSLQGAEGYTF.

J is TRBJ2-4 and V is TRBV6-1, with D uncertain. Trimming left V 7 bases short and J 5 bases short, with 15 bases between. The CDR3 extends over 14 amino acids. The germline CDR1 and CDR2 sequences are MNHNS and SASEGT. The DNA for the CDR3 is TGTGCCAGCACCCGAGAGATGGTGGAAAACATTCAGTACTTC. Encoded protein: CASTREMVENIQYF.

This clone occurred a few times. This chain links TRBV14 with TRBJ1-1; D not resolved. The CDR3 runs 14 residues. Germline CDR1 SGHDN, CDR2 FVKESK. V was trimmed by 2 bases and J by 9 bases, leaving 16 bases between them. The CDR3: CASSQSSTKGKAFF. The CDR3 coding sequence is TGTGCCAGCAGCCAATCTTCCACAAAGGGTAAAGCTTTCTTT.

The chain recombines TRBV27 with TRBJ2-1; D may be TRBD2 (5 bases). The V gene lost 3 bases and the J gene lost 4 bases, with 16 bases spanning the gap. The CDR3 totals 16 residues. The V gene's germline CDR1 is MNHEY and CDR2 SMNVEV (reference sequence). The CDR3 DNA follows: TGTGCCAGCAGTTTTTACGCTAGCAATACTTACAATGAGCAGTTCTTC. Amino acid sequence: CASSFYASNTYNEQFF.